Given below is one T cell receptor (beta chain) in context. This specimen comes from a study of blood T cell repertoires in COVID-19. The overall study: From the United States, Italy and Spain came samples of acute and convalescent COVID-19. T cells, B-cell-depleted T cells, or PBMCs provided the cDNA or gDNA that served as material.

Germline lookup yields CDR1 MDHEN and CDR2 SYDVKM. CDR3 length: 15 residues. The J segment lost 3 bases and the V segment lost 2 bases, leaving 2 bases of the junction unmatched. The data were produced by immunoSEQ multiplex PCR, yet TCRdb's version contains in-frame clones alone and is incomplete. The data contain approximately 80,000 clones, about 85% of them singletons. The specimen sequenced was peripheral blood. The chain links TRBV28 to TRBJ2-3; 10 nucleotides line up with TRBD2. The TCR sequence derives from a woman older than 75 with COVID-19, enrolled during active disease. The CDR3 bases are TGTGCCAGCAGTTTAATAGCGGGAGGTACAGATACGCAGTATTTT. Translated: CASSLIAGGTDTQYF.